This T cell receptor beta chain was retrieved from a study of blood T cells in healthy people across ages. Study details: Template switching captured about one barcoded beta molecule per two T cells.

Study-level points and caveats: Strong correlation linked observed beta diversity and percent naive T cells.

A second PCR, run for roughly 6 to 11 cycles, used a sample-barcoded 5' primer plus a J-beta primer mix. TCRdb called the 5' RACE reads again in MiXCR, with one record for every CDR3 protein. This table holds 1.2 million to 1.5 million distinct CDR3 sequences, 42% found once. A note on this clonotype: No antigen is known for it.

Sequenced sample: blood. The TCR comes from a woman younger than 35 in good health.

The CDR3 DNA sequence: TGCGCCAGCCACCAGGCCCGGGTTGGGGCTGAAGCTTTCTTT. Residues: CASHQARVGAEAFF. This chain joins TRBV5-1 and TRBJ1-1; no firm D call. The CDR3 runs 14 residues. Germline lookup yields CDR1 SGHRS and CDR2 YFSETQ. V was pared by 7 bases and J by 6 bases, with 19 bases between.